This TCR beta chain was obtained from a study of OX40 agonist ivuxolimab in advanced cancers. Background for the entire study: Ivuxolimab, which targeted the costimulatory receptor OX40 (CD134), was an agonistic, fully human IgG2 monoclonal antibody. Intravenous ivuxolimab was administered to patients every 2 weeks at six dose levels: 0.01, 0.1, 0.3, 1.5, 3 and 10 mg/kg. Partial responses occurred in three dose-escalation patients, of whom one had hepatocellular carcinoma and two had cutaneous melanoma. Prior anti-PD-1, anti-PD-L1 or anti-CTLA-4 therapy was permitted, and checkpoint inhibitors had been received by under 50% of dose-escalation patients. In the dose-escalation cohort, 65% to 85% of patients were male, and the mean age was roughly 56 years with a range of roughly 23 to 79. The paper reports the monotherapy dose-escalation portion (N of about 54 patients) of the phase I ivuxolimab trial. Of the roughly 53 patients in dose escalation, about 20 had hepatocellular carcinoma, roughly 15 had melanoma, 9 had renal cell carcinoma and 9 had head and neck cancer. The purpose of peripheral TCRbeta sequencing was to test whether ivuxolimab changed TCR sequence diversity and led to clonal T-cell expansion.

The germline V gene sets CDR1 to MDHEN and CDR2 to SYDVKM. At the junction V is shortened by 2 bases and J by 2 bases, with 7 bases in between. Its CDR3 holds 14 amino acids, cysteine through phenylalanine. The only DNA kept is the CDR3, 42 bases in frame from the first base. This clone showed up just a few times. Its cognate antigen has yet to be identified. One base away there is no much larger clone; base qualities are not given. Patients with a history of autoimmune disease or receiving systemic immunosuppression were excluded from the trial. Peripheral blood for TCR sequencing was drawn from every dose cohort at baseline, at cycle 4 day 1 and at cycle 7 day 1. The samples were drawn from a first-in-human, open-label, multicenter phase I dose-escalation trial of ivuxolimab. Adults with locally advanced or metastatic melanoma, renal cell carcinoma, hepatocellular carcinoma or head and neck squamous cell carcinoma were enrolled in the trial. Before TCR sequencing, CD4+ and CD8+ T cells were separately sorted from peripheral blood.

The full study reports these points: Which antigens the clonally expanded peripheral T cells were specific for was not determined. After ivuxolimab, expanded clones were on average more numerous among CD8+ T cells than among CD4+ T cells. At doses of 0.1 to 3.0 mg/kg, clonal expansion of both CD4+ and CD8+ blood T cells was observed from baseline to week 6. In the 0.1-3.0 mg/kg groups, partial responders were among the patients with the lowest normalized peripheral clonal expansion, particularly in CD8+ T cells. Low levels of normalized T-cell clonal expansion were also seen in some patients who did not respond.

To sequence the TCRbeta CDR3 region, genomic DNA was isolated from the sorted cells. The immunoSEQ Assay was used for sequencing of TCRbeta CDR3 regions. This immuneACCESS table, as held by TCRdb, lists in-frame sequences with V and J called but not all clones. Of the missing ones, under half trace to an unresolved V gene in checked studies; the others have no known cause. The sample table lists fewer than 20,000 clones, more than 65% of them with a count of one. About a sixth of the sample is held by the ten biggest clonotypes. This specimen consisted of CD4+ or CD8+ T cells sorted from blood, obtained in a trial of the OX40 agonist ivuxolimab. The sequence derives from an adult with an advanced solid tumor such as melanoma, head and neck, liver or kidney cancer. The chain joins TRBV28 to TRBJ1-3, with the identity of the D gene unclear. This receptor carries the CDR3 CASSLMGAGNTIYF. Here is the DNA: TGTGCCAGCAGTTTAATGGGTGCTGGAAACACCATATATTTT.